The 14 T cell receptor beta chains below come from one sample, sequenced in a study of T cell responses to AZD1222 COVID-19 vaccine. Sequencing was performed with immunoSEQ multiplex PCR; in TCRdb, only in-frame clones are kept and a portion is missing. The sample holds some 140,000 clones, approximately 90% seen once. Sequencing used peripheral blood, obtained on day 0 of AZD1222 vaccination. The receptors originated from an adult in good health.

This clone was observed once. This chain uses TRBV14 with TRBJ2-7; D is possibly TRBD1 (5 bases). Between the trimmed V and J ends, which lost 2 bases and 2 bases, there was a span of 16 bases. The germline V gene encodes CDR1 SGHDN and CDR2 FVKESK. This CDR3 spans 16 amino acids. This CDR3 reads CASSQQGKLKAYEQYF. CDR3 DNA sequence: TGTGCCAGCAGCCAACAGGGTAAGCTGAAGGCCTACGAGCAGTACTTC.

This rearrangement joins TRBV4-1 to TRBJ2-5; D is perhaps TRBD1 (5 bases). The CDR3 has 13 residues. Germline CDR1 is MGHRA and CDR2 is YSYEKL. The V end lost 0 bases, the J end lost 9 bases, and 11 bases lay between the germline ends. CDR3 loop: CASSQDDRRSQYF. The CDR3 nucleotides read TGCGCCAGCAGCCAAGATGACAGAAGGTCCCAGTACTTC.

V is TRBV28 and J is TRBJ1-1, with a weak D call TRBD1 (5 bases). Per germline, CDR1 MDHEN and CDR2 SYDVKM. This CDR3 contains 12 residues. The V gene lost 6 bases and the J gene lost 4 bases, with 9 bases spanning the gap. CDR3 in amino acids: CASRTGGTEAFF. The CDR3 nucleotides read TGTGCCAGCAGAACAGGCGGCACTGAAGCTTTCTTT.

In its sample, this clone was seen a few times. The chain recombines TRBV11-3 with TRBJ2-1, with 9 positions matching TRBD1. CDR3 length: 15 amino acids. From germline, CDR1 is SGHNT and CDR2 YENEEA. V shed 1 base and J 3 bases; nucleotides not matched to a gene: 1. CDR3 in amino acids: CASSLGQGDYNEQFF. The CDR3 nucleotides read TGTGCCAGCAGCTTAGGACAGGGGGACTACAATGAGCAGTTCTTC.

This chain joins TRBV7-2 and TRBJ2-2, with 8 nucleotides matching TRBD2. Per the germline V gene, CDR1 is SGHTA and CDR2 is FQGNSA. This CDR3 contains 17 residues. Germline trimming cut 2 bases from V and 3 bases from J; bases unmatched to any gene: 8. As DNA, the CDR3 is TGTGCCAGCAGCTTAATAACTAGCGGAGAATACACCGGGGAGCTGTTTTTT. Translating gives CASSLITSGEYTGELFF. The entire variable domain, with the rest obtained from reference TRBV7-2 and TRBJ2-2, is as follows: GAGVSQSPSNKVTEKGKDVELRCDPISGHTALYWYRQSLGQGLEFLIYFQGNSAPDKSGLPSDRFSAERTGGSVSTLTIQRTQQEDSAVYLCASSLITSGEYTGELFFGEGSRLTVL.

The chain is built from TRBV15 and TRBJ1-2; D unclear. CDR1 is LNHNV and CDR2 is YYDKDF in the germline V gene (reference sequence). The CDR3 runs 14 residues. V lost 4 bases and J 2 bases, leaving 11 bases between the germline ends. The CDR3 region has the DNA TGTGCCACCAGCATACCCCGGGAGAACTATGGCTACACCTTC. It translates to CATSIPRENYGYTF.

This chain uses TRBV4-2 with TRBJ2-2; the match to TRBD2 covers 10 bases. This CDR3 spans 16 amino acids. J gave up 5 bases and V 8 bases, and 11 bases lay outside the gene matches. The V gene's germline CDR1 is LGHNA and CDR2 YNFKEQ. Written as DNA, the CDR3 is TGTGCCAGCGTCCCTACTAGCGGGATGAGGACCGGGGAGCTGTTTTTT. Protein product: CASVPTSGMRTGELFF.

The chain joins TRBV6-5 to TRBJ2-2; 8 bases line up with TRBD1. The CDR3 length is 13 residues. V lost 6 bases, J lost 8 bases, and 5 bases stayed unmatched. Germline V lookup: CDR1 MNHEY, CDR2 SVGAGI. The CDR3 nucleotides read TGTGCCAGCAGGGGACAGGTCTTGGGGGAGCTGTTTTTT. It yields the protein CASRGQVLGELFF.

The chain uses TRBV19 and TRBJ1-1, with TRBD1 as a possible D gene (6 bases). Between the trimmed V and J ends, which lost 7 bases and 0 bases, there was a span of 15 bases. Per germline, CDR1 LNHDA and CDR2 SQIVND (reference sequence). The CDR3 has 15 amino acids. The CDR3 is CASKTPGHLNTEAFF. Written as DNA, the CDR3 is TGTGCCAGTAAAACCCCGGGACACCTGAACACTGAAGCTTTCTTT.

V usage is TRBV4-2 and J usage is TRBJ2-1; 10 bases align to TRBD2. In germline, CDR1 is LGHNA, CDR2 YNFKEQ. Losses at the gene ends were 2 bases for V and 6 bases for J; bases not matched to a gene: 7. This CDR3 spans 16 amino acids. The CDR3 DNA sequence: TGTGCCAGCAGCCAACGGAGCGGGGGGGCCTTCAATGAGCAGTTCTTC. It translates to CASSQRSGGAFNEQFF.

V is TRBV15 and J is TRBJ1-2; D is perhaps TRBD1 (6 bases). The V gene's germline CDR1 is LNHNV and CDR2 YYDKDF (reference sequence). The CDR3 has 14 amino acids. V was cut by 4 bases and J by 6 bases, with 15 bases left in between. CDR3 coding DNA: TGTGCCACCAGCACCCGGACAGTCTGGGATGGCTACACCTTC. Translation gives CATSTRTVWDGYTF.

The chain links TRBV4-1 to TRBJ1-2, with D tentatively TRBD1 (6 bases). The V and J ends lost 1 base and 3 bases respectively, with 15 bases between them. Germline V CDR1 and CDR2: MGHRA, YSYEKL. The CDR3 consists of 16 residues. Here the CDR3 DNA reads TGCGCCAGCAGCCAAGGGGGGCAGGGGTTGGACTATGGCTACACCTTC. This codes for CASSQGGQGLDYGYTF.

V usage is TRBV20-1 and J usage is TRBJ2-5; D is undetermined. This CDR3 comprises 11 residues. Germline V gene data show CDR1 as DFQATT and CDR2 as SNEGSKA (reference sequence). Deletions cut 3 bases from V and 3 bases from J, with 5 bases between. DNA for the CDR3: TGCAGTGCTAGTAGCAAAGAGACCCAGTACTTC. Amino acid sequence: CSASSKETQYF.

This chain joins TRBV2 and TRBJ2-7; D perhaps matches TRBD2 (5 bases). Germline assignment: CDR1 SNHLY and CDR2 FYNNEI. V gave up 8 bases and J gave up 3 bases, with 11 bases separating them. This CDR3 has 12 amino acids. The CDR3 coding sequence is TGTGCCAGCGATGGGAGCTTCTACGAGCAGTACTTC. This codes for CASDGSFYEQYF.